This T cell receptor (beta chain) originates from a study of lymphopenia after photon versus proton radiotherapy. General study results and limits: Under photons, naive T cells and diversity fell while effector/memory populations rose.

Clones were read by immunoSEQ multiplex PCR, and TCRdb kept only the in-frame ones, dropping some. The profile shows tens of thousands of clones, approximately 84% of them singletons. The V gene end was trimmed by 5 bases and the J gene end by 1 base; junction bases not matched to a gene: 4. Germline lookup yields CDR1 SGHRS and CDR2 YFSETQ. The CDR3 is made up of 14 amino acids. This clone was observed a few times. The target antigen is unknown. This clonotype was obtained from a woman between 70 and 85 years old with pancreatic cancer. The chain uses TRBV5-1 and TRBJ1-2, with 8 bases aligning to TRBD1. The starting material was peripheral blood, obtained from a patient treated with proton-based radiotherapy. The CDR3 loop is CASSSTGGNYGYTF. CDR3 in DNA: TGCGCCAGCAGTAGCACAGGGGGTAACTATGGCTACACCTTC.